One sample yielded the 30 T cell receptor beta chains listed below, sequenced in a study of T cells in Graves' hyperthyroidism and ophthalmopathy. There were TCR beta CDR3 regions amplified from RNA transcripts. TCR CDR3 underwent first-round RT-PCR with the HTBI primer set. Each CDR3 protein is one row after TCRdb ran MiXCR on the multiplex PCR reads. This table has around 660,000 distinct CDR3 sequences, over 40% appearing once. Sequencing was performed on peripheral blood or thyroid tissue (not recorded which). The receptors shown here come from an adult man with Graves' disease, either hyperthyroidism or ophthalmopathy (not recorded which).

This clonotype came up once. The chain uses TRBV7-2 and TRBJ2-5; D might be TRBD2 (6 bases). CDR3 length: 15 amino acids. Germline values: CDR1 SGHTA, CDR2 FQGNSA. V lost 5 bases, J lost 5 bases, and 18 bases lay in between. The CDR3 DNA sequence: TGTGCCAGCAGCCCGGGACCGAGCGGGCGGGAGACCCAGTACTTC. Its translation: CASSPGPSGRETQYF.

This clonotype was found a few times. One junction end does not reproduce the germline sequence, and a read error may be involved. The rearrangement uses TRBV10-3 and TRBJ1-1; a possible D gene is TRBD1 (6 bases). The CDR3 totals 15 residues. The germline V gene encodes CDR1 ENHRY and CDR2 SYGVKD. In DNA, the CDR3 is TGTGCCAGCAGTTACACGGACAGCTTGAACACTGAAGCTTTCTTT. This translates into CASSYTDSLNTEAFF.

The table lists this clonotype with many counts. An end of the junction differs from the germline gene, which may be a read error. CDR3 sequence (DNA): TGTGCCAGCAGCTTAGTAGGTGGTGAAGCTTTCTTT. Protein sequence: CASSLVGGEAFF. The chain has TRBV5-1 and TRBJ1-1; no definite D call. This CDR3 is built from 12 residues. Germline assignment: CDR1 SGHRS and CDR2 YFSETQ.

To note about this clonotype: Since a much larger clone is just one base distant, this may be a read error. The rearrangement uses TRBV2 and TRBJ2-7; no clear D gene. Per the germline V gene, CDR1 is SNHLY and CDR2 is FYNNEI. CDR3 length: 12 amino acids. The CDR3 DNA reads TGTGGCAGCAGTGAAGCGCTTGGCGAGCAGTACTTC. The encoded protein is CGSSEALGEQYF.

The chain is built from TRBV5-4 and TRBJ2-7, with 8 bases aligning to TRBD1. CDR1 is SGHNT and CDR2 is YYREEE in the germline V gene (reference sequence). CDR3 length equals 14 residues. V was clipped by 0 bases and J by 6 bases; unmatched bases: 5. The CDR3, as DNA: TGTGCCAGCAGCTTGGGACAGGGGAGATTCGAGCAGTACTTC. It specifies CASSLGQGRFEQYF.

CDR3 sequence (DNA): TGTGCCAGCAGCCGCAGTTCGACAGGGGAGAACACTGAAGCTTTCTTT. This encodes CASSRSSTGENTEAFF. The chain has TRBV19 and TRBJ1-1, with TRBD1 matching 8 bases. The CDR3 covers 16 residues. The germline V gene encodes CDR1 LNHDA and CDR2 SQIVND (reference sequence). The junction had 13 bases not matched to a gene; V was cut back by 9 bases and J by 1 base.

This clonotype was counted only a few times. The rearrangement joins TRBV12-3 or TRBV12-4 to TRBJ1-1; D is perhaps TRBD1 (5 bases). V was shortened by 5 bases and J by 4 bases, with 14 bases between the two germline ends. The CDR3 has 14 amino acids. The CDR3 DNA reads TGTGCCAGCAGTATTATGCGGGGGAGCACTGAAGCTTTCTTT. Translating it yields CASSIMRGSTEAFF.

This clonotype came up a few times. In nucleotides, the CDR3 is TGCGCCAGCAGCCAGGACGGACAGGGGCCCTCTGGAAACACCATATATTTT. This gives the protein CASSQDGQGPSGNTIYF. J is TRBJ1-3 and V is TRBV5-1, with TRBD1 matching over 9 bases. Trimming cost V 4 bases and J 0 bases; bases outside gene matches: 8. CDR1 SGHRS and CDR2 YFSETQ come from the germline V gene. The CDR3 sequence is 17 residues long.

This clonotype appeared many times. The chain is built from TRBV29-1 and TRBJ1-5; D perhaps matches TRBD1 (5 bases). Germline assignment: CDR1 SQVTM and CDR2 ANQGSEA. V shed 4 bases and J shed 10 bases, with 20 bases lying between them. The CDR3 covers 14 residues. CDR3 sequence (DNA): TGCAGCGTTGTCGCGGGACCTTCTAAGGGTCCCCAGCATTTT. Translation gives CSVVAGPSKGPQHF. Drawing the rest from reference TRBV29-1 and TRBJ1-5, the complete variable domain is SAVISQKPSRDICQRGTSLTIQCQVDSQVTMMFWYRQQPGQSLTLIATANQGSEATYESGFVIDKFPISRPNLTFSTLTVSNMSPEDSSIYLCSVVAGPSKGPQHFGDGTRLSIL.

V gene TRBV10-2 combines with J gene TRBJ2-5; 10 bases agree with TRBD2. Trimming took 4 bases from V and 2 from J; bases not matched to a gene: 4. The CDR3 extends over 15 amino acids. The V gene's germline CDR1 is WSHSY and CDR2 SAAADI. CDR3 nucleotide sequence: TGCGCCAGCAGTGCTACTAGCGGGGAACAAGAGACCCAGTACTTC. Translating gives CASSATSGEQETQYF.

This clonotype was seen just once. A much larger clonotype is one base distant, so this may be a read error. The V gene is TRBV7-9, the J gene TRBJ1-2; possibly TRBD1 for D (5 bases). Germline V gene lookup returns CDR1 SEHNR and CDR2 FQNEAQ (reference sequence). The CDR3 runs 13 residues. CDR3 bases: TGTGCCAGCAGTGCGATGGGACTACATGGCTACGCCTTC. This codes for CASSAMGLHGYAF.

With regard to this clonotype: This clone may be a read error of a much larger clone one base away. The V and J genes are TRBV7-9 and TRBJ1-4; D not resolved. The CDR3 covers 14 residues. Germline lookup yields CDR1 SEHNR and CDR2 FQNEAQ (reference sequence). Trimming cost V 6 bases and J 5 bases, with 13 bases left between them. Here the CDR3 reads CASSQGRENEKLFF. In DNA form, the CDR3 reads TGTGCCAGCAGTCAAGGACGGGAGAATGAAAAACTGTTTTTT.

This clonotype was seen only a few times. The chain uses TRBV7-2 and TRBJ1-6; D gene uncertain. V lost 7 bases, J lost 10 bases, and 17 bases lay in between. Germline CDR1 and CDR2: SGHTA and FQGNSA. The CDR3 contains 14 residues. CDR3 protein: CASTSESSDSPLHF. DNA of the CDR3: TGTGCCAGCACCTCCGAGTCCTCTGACTCACCCCTCCACTTT.

This clonotype was seen ten or more times. This chain links TRBV15 with TRBJ1-2, with a tentative D call TRBD1 (6 bases). The CDR3 runs to 12 residues. Germline-derived CDR1 and CDR2 are LNHNV and YYDKDF (reference sequence). V gave up 3 bases and J gave up 4 bases, with 6 bases separating them. This CDR3 is CATSRDSYGYTF. The CDR3 bases are TGTGCCACCAGCAGGGACAGCTATGGCTACACCTTC.

A few counts support this clonotype. The V gene is TRBV7-2, the J gene TRBJ1-3; no definite D call. V lost 1 base to trimming and J lost 3 bases, with 10 bases between them. The CDR3 extends over 15 amino acids. CDR1 is SGHTA, CDR2 FQGNSA, per germline. This CDR3 is CASSLGAGFGNTIYF. The CDR3 nucleotides are TGTGCCAGCAGCTTAGGCGCGGGTTTTGGAAACACCATATATTTT.

This chain joins TRBV7-9 and TRBJ2-5; D is perhaps TRBD1 or TRBD2 (5 bases each). The V end was cut by 5 bases, the J end by 2 bases, with 15 bases between. This CDR3 region has 15 residues. The V gene's germline CDR1 is SEHNR and CDR2 FQNEAQ (reference sequence). As DNA, the CDR3 is TGTGCCAGCAGCCGGGCCGGGACGTTTCAAGAGACCCAGTACTTC. Amino acid sequence: CASSRAGTFQETQYF.

The chain joins TRBV6-6 to TRBJ1-5; maybe TRBD1 (5 bases). The germline V and J ends were trimmed by 5 bases and 5 bases, with 13 bases remaining between them. Germline CDR1 and CDR2: MNHNY and SVGAGI (reference sequence). The CDR3 has 14 residues. CDR3 protein: CASSAAGFHQPQHF. CDR3 in DNA: TGTGCCAGCAGTGCAGCAGGGTTCCATCAGCCCCAGCATTTT.

CDR3 DNA sequence: TGCAGTGCTAGTGGGACAGGGGGCACATTAAGCAATCAGCCCCAGCATTTT. This sequence encodes CSASGTGGTLSNQPQHF. The chain links TRBV20-1 to TRBJ1-5; 12 bases are shared with TRBD1. CDR1 DFQATT and CDR2 SNEGSKA come from the germline V gene (reference sequence). The trim removed 3 bases at V and 1 base at J, leaving 7 bases unmatched. This CDR3 has 17 amino acids.

On this clonotype: An end of the junction does not agree with germline; a read error may underlie this. The gene calls are TRBV7-3 and TRBJ1-4; tentative D call: TRBD1 (5 bases). Per germline, CDR1 SGHTA and CDR2 FQGTGA. The CDR3 loop spans 15 amino acids. The CDR3 DNA follows: TGCGCCAGCAGCCCACTCCGGGACGGAGATGAAAAACTGTTTTTT. Encoded protein: CASSPLRDGDEKLFF.

The chain employs TRBV4-2 and TRBJ2-7; 7 bases agree with TRBD2. Unmatched junction bases numbered 5, after V lost 0 bases and J lost 6 bases. CDR1 and CDR2 (germline): LGHNA, YNFKEQ. The CDR3 sequence is 14 residues long. The CDR3 is CASSQDGGRGEQYF. The CDR3 nucleotides are TGTGCCAGCAGCCAAGATGGTGGGAGGGGCGAGCAGTACTTC.

This clonotype was seen ten or more times. The chain employs TRBV5-1 and TRBJ2-7; 8 bases line up with TRBD1. The length of the CDR3 is 14 residues. V lost 0 bases and J lost 6; bases outside the gene matches: 5. CDR1 is SGHRS, CDR2 YFSETQ, per germline. CDR3 nucleotides: TGCGCCAGCAGCTTGGGACAGGGGATTAGCGAGCAGTACTTC. Its protein is CASSLGQGISEQYF.

The chain employs TRBV12-3 or TRBV12-4 and TRBJ2-2; unclear D gene. V was clipped by 8 bases and J by 2 bases, with 3 bases between them. The CDR3 length is 11 residues. The CDR3 sequence is CASVNTGELFF. The CDR3 nucleotides are TGTGCCAGCGTAAACACCGGGGAGCTGTTTTTT.

This clonotype has only a few counts. The chain employs TRBV5-1 and TRBJ1-2, with D possibly being TRBD1 (5 bases). This CDR3 contains 14 residues. Germline CDR1 SGHRS, CDR2 YFSETQ. Trimming took 3 bases from V and 3 from J, leaving 12 bases between them. CDR3 nucleotides: TGCGCCAGCAGCTCAGACAGATCTTACTATGGCTACACCTTC. As protein: CASSSDRSYYGYTF.

In DNA, the CDR3 is TGTGCCAGCAGGGGACGACAAGAGACCCAGTACTTC. Translating it yields CASRGRQETQYF. V usage is TRBV6-5 and J usage is TRBJ2-5; perhaps D is TRBD1 or TRBD2 (5 bases each). The CDR3 extends over 12 amino acids. The V and J ends lost 6 bases and 2 bases respectively, with 7 bases between them. The germline V gene encodes CDR1 MNHEY and CDR2 SVGAGI.

This chain connects TRBV24-1 to TRBJ2-5; possible D gene TRBD1, 5 bases. This CDR3 spans 15 amino acids. Germline V lookup: CDR1 KGHDR, CDR2 SFDVKD. V dropped 9 bases and J dropped 1 base, with 17 bases sitting between them. CDR3 in amino acids: CATGAPRTRQETQYF. Here the CDR3 DNA reads TGTGCCACCGGTGCCCCAAGGACACGCCAAGAGACCCAGTACTTC.

V gene TRBV7-2 combines with J gene TRBJ2-7; weak D call: TRBD2 (6 bases). The germline V gene encodes CDR1 SGHTA and CDR2 FQGNSA. This CDR3 has 14 amino acids. With 3 bases removed from V and 5 bases from J, the gap between germline ends came to 14 bases. In DNA, the CDR3 is TGTGCCAGCAGCTTCGGAGGGAGAGGCCACGAGCAGTACTTC. Amino acid sequence: CASSFGGRGHEQYF.

This sequence joins TRBV2 and TRBJ1-5; tentative D call: TRBD1 (5 bases). Between the trimmed V and J ends, which lost 6 bases and 6 bases, there was a span of 18 bases. The CDR3 totals 15 residues. Germline V gene sequence: CDR1 SNHLY, CDR2 FYNNEI. The CDR3 reads CASSLGRVGGQPQHF. CDR3 sequence (DNA): TGTGCCAGCAGCCTCGGCAGGGTCGGCGGTCAGCCCCAGCATTTT.

Worth noting for this clonotype: This may arise from a read error, as a much more abundant clone is one base away. The V gene is TRBV2, the J gene TRBJ2-5; 9 nucleotides agree with TRBD1. V lost 6 bases and J lost 3; bases outside the gene matches: 2. Germline V CDR1 and CDR2: SNHLY, FYNNEI. The CDR3 runs 13 residues. CDR3 coding DNA: TGTGCCAGCAGGTGGACAGGGGAAGAGACCCAGTACTTC. This encodes CASRWTGEETQYF.

This clonotype was seen more than once but under ten times. The rearrangement links TRBV12-3 or TRBV12-4 to TRBJ1-5; D is uncertain. The CDR3 spans 12 residues. With 5 bases removed from V and 9 bases from J, the gap between germline ends came to 11 bases. The CDR3, as DNA: TGTGCCAGCAGTGTGCGGAGGCGGCCCCAGCATTTT. Its translation is CASSVRRRPQHF.

The chain uses TRBV19 and TRBJ1-2; TRBD1 agrees at 8 bases. After removal of 6 bases from V and 7 bases from J, the junction contained 7 bases not matched to a gene. Germline loops: CDR1 LNHDA, CDR2 SQIVND (reference sequence). The CDR3 is 13 residues long. CDR3 region: CASSQGAGGGYTF. CDR3 coding DNA: TGTGCCAGTAGCCAGGGGGCAGGGGGTGGCTACACCTTC. Together with reference TRBV19 and TRBJ1-2, the CDR3 gives the full variable domain: DGGITQSPKYLFRKEGQNVTLSCEQNLNHDAMYWYRQDPGQGLRLIYYSQIVNDFQKGDIAEGYSVSREKKESFPLTVTSAQKNPTAFYLCASSQGAGGGYTFGSGTRLTVV.